This entry lists 18 T cell receptor beta chains sequenced from one sample in a study of T cells of healthy individuals. TCRdb called the 5' RACE reads again in MiXCR, with one record for every CDR3 protein. This table has around 63,000 distinct CDR3 sequences, around 15% appearing once. The receptors stem from a human donor in good health.

The J gene is TRBJ1-1, the V gene TRBV7-2; 9 bases are a match to TRBD1. With V trimmed by 5 bases and J by 0 bases, 4 bases remained unmatched. The germline V gene has CDR1 SGHTA and CDR2 FQGNSA. This CDR3 region has 15 residues. The CDR3 protein is CASSRDRVMNTEAFF. The DNA for the CDR3 is TGTGCCAGCAGCAGGGACAGGGTCATGAACACTGAAGCTTTCTTT. Full variable domain (rest looked up from reference TRBV7-2 and TRBJ1-1): GAGVSQSPSNKVTEKGKDVELRCDPISGHTALYWYRQSLGQGLEFLIYFQGNSAPDKSGLPSDRFSAERTGGSVSTLTIQRTQQEDSAVYLCASSRDRVMNTEAFFGQGTRLTVV.

The rearrangement uses TRBV5-1 and TRBJ1-1, with a tentative D call TRBD1 (5 bases). The germline gives CDR1 SGHRS, CDR2 YFSETQ. Trimming pared 0 bases from V and 7 bases from J, leaving 16 bases between. CDR3 length equals 15 residues. DNA of the CDR3: TGCGCCAGCAGCTTGGAAGGGGCGCGGGTAGGTGAAGCTTTCTTT. Translating it yields CASSLEGARVGEAFF. The variable domain in full, with the rest retrieved from reference TRBV5-1 and TRBJ1-1, is KAGVTQTPRYLIKTRGQQVTLSCSPISGHRSVSWYQQTPGQGLQFLFEYFSETQRNKGNFPGRFSGRQFSNSRSEMNVSTLELGDSALYLCASSLEGARVGEAFFGQGTRLTVV.

This clonotype was picked up a small number of times. The genes are TRBV9 and TRBJ2-5; TRBD2 agrees at 7 bases. The CDR3 totals 16 residues. V was pared by 2 bases and J by 1 base, with 8 bases of the junction left unmatched. Looked up from germline, CDR1 is SGDLS and CDR2 is YYNGEE. CDR3 residues: CASSVGGYVAQETQYF. As DNA, the CDR3 is TGTGCCAGCAGCGTCGGGGGGTACGTCGCCCAAGAGACCCAGTACTTC. The whole variable domain, filled in from reference TRBV9 and TRBJ2-5, reads DSGVTQTPKHLITATGQRVTLRCSPRSGDLSVYWYQQSLDQGLQFLIQYYNGEERAKGNILERFSAQQFPDLHSELNLSSLELGDSALYFCASSVGGYVAQETQYFGPGTRLLVL.

This clonotype has ten or more counts. The gene calls are TRBV20-1 and TRBJ1-5; 7 bases fit TRBD1. In germline, CDR1 is DFQATT, CDR2 SNEGSKA (reference sequence). The CDR3 is 14 amino acids. V lost 5 bases, J lost 5 bases, and 9 bases stayed unmatched. DNA for the CDR3: TGCAGTGCTGGGTATCACAGGGGAGATCAGCCCCAGCATTTT. It yields the protein CSAGYHRGDQPQHF.

This rearrangement joins TRBV6-6 to TRBJ1-4, with unresolved D. The CDR3 runs 13 residues. Trimming stripped 7 bases from V and 8 bases from J, with 14 bases between. Germline-derived CDR1 and CDR2 are MNHNY and SVGAGI (reference sequence). In DNA, the CDR3 is TGTGCCAGCACCCGCAATAGGCGGGAAAAACTGTTTTTT. As protein: CASTRNRREKLFF.

This clonotype was recorded many times. V gene TRBV6-1 combines with J gene TRBJ2-7; 7 bases align to TRBD1. This CDR3 has 14 residues. V lost 1 base and J lost 0; bases outside the gene matches: 0. The germline gives CDR1 MNHNS, CDR2 SASEGT. The CDR3 DNA reads TGTGCCAGCAGTGAAGGGGACAGCTCCTACGAGCAGTACTTC. This gives the protein CASSEGDSSYEQYF.

The rearrangement joins TRBV20-1 to TRBJ2-7; 7 bases map to TRBD1. The CDR3 totals 13 residues. J was trimmed by 2 bases and V by 6 bases; bases with no gene match: 7. CDR1 and CDR2 (germline): DFQATT, SNEGSKA (reference sequence). The CDR3, as DNA: TGCAGTGCGACACGACAGGGTACCTACGAGCAGTACTTC. This sequence encodes CSATRQGTYEQYF.

The gene calls are TRBV23-1 and TRBJ2-2; TRBD2 aligns across 7 bases. TRBV23-1 is an open reading frame whose function is uncertain. This CDR3 has 16 residues. J gave up 4 bases and V 0 bases, and 5 bases lay outside the gene matches. The chain's CDR3 is CASSQSGGRGTGELFF. The CDR3 DNA reads as TGCGCCAGCAGTCAATCCGGGGGGAGGGGCACCGGGGAGCTGTTTTTT.

V usage is TRBV20-1 and J usage is TRBJ2-1, with 16 nucleotides matching TRBD2. V lost 3 bases, J lost 0 bases, and 11 bases stayed unmatched. Germline CDR1 DFQATT, CDR2 SNEGSKA (reference sequence). There are 20 residues in the CDR3. The CDR3 is CSARPPAGLAGGASYNEQFF. The CDR3 DNA sequence: TGCAGTGCTAGGCCCCCGGCGGGACTAGCGGGAGGGGCCTCCTACAATGAGCAGTTCTTC.

This clonotype was seen many times. The chain uses TRBV5-1 and TRBJ2-1, with no clear D. Between the trimmed V and J ends, which lost 3 bases and 6 bases, there was a span of 7 bases. This CDR3 contains 12 residues. Per germline, CDR1 SGHRS and CDR2 YFSETQ. CDR3 residues: CASSYDLNEQFF. The CDR3 DNA reads TGCGCCAGCAGCTACGATCTCAATGAGCAGTTCTTC.

This clonotype qualifies as medium-sized. This chain connects TRBV4-3 to TRBJ2-6; D is tentatively TRBD1 or TRBD2 (5 bases each). The CDR3 contains 16 residues. Germline V gene data show CDR1 as LGHNA and CDR2 as YSLEER. V lost 0 bases, J lost 4 bases, and 10 bases lay in between. The chain's CDR3 is CASSQDGTTGANVLTF. CDR3 sequence (DNA): TGCGCCAGCAGCCAAGATGGGACGACCGGGGCCAACGTCCTGACTTTC.

The chain has TRBV10-3 and TRBJ1-2, with TRBD1 as a possible D gene (5 bases). Germline CDR1 is ENHRY and CDR2 is SYGVKD. The CDR3 is made up of 12 amino acids. With 7 bases removed from V and 3 bases from J, the gap between germline ends came to 9 bases. CDR3 sequence (DNA): TGTGCCATCAAGGGCAGGGACTATGGCTACACCTTC. Protein: CAIKGRDYGYTF.

This clonotype was counted between two and nine times. This chain uses TRBV3-1 with TRBJ2-3, with 12 bases that match TRBD2. CDR3 length: 18 residues. Trimming cost V 1 base and J 0 bases; bases outside gene matches: 5. The germline CDR1 and CDR2 sequences are LGHDT and YNNKEL (reference sequence). The CDR3 DNA sequence: TGTGCCAGCAGCCAAGGACTAGCGGGGGTTACCAGCACAGATACGCAGTATTTT. Translation: CASSQGLAGVTSTDTQYF.

This clonotype has a count of ten or more. The chain recombines TRBV27 with TRBJ2-7, with D maybe TRBD1 (6 bases). The V and J ends lost 4 bases and 4 bases respectively, with 8 bases between them. The CDR3 length is 12 residues. CDR1 MNHEY and CDR2 SMNVEV come from the germline V gene (reference sequence). CDR3 sequence: CASSSRGYEQYF. CDR3 bases: TGTGCCAGCAGTTCCAGGGGTTACGAGCAGTACTTC.

Ten or more counts support this clonotype. The CDR3 nucleotides read TGTGCCAGCAGCTTTAAGGGACAGTCACTGCAGCCCCAGCATTTT. Translated: CASSFKGQSLQPQHF. The gene calls are TRBV7-2 and TRBJ1-5; TRBD1 matches 7 bases. CDR1 is SGHTA, CDR2 FQGNSA, per germline. The CDR3 totals 15 residues. The junction had 9 bases not matched to a gene; V was cut back by 3 bases and J by 7 bases.

V and J are TRBV7-3 and TRBJ2-7; 7 bases align to TRBD2. V lost 4 bases, J lost 3 bases, and 6 bases stayed unmatched. CDR3 size: 14 residues. Germline CDR1 and CDR2: SGHTA and FQGTGA. CDR3 in amino acids: CASSSLGRDYEQYF. As DNA, the CDR3 is TGTGCCAGCAGCTCCCTGGGGAGGGACTACGAGCAGTACTTC.

This clonotype was found many times. The V gene is TRBV9, the J gene TRBJ2-7; 8 nucleotides line up with TRBD2. Germline trimming cut 4 bases from V and 1 base from J; bases unmatched to any gene: 10. Germline V lookup: CDR1 SGDLS, CDR2 YYNGEE. This CDR3 contains 16 residues. The CDR3: CASSPRGSGASYEQYF. In nucleotides, the CDR3 is TGTGCCAGCAGCCCCCGGGGTAGCGGGGCTTCCTACGAGCAGTACTTC.

V usage is TRBV10-2 and J usage is TRBJ1-5; the match to TRBD1 covers 7 bases. Germline CDR1 reads WSHSY; CDR2 reads SAAADI. V shed 3 bases and J 6 bases; nucleotides not matched to a gene: 8. CDR3 length: 15 amino acids. CDR3 region: CASSESLAGGQPQHF. The CDR3, as DNA: TGCGCCAGCAGTGAAAGCCTGGCAGGGGGTCAGCCCCAGCATTTT.